The clone carrying this TCR beta chain has just a few counts. This entry belongs to a study of blood T cell repertoires in COVID-19. Study information: T cells, B-cell-depleted T cells, or PBMCs supplied cDNA or gDNA.

This CDR3 has 15 residues. Germline-derived CDR1 and CDR2 are MNHEY and SMNVEV (reference sequence). Trimming removed 5 bases from V and 2 bases from J, with 15 bases in between. Measured with immunoSEQ multiplex PCR; TCRdb has only the in-frame clones, and not every one. The table includes 300,000 to 350,000 clones, 85% to 90% detected once. Participants came from fewer than 25 US areas, aged roughly 18 to 89 years. The genes are TRBV27 and TRBJ1-1; weak D call: TRBD1 (6 bases). This receptor was obtained from a woman aged 25 to 39 who had been exposed to COVID-19. Material for sequencing was PBMCs or T cells enriched from blood (not recorded which). The CDR3 loop reads CASSPPDRPNTEAFF. DNA for the CDR3: TGTGCCAGCAGTCCACCCGACAGGCCTAACACTGAAGCTTTCTTT.